These 22 T cell receptor beta chains share one sample of origin, sequenced in a study of T cell repertoires in cytomegalovirus infection. Using its own MiXCR run on the reads, TCRdb lists one record per CDR3 protein. The repertoire holds approximately 910,000 distinct CDR3 sequences, 30% to 40% seen once, with over 13% in the top ten. No antigens are known for them. The source material was cultured CD8+ T cells from PBMCs, sampled from culture after CMV antigen stimulation. The receptors come from a human donor in good health (CMV status not recorded). Some clones in this sample may be carry-over from other donors' samples.

This chain uses TRBV4-1 with TRBJ2-7; no reliable D call. V lost 1 base and J 3 bases, leaving 7 bases between the germline ends. Per the germline V gene, CDR1 is MGHRA and CDR2 is YSYEKL. CDR3 length: 13 amino acids. CDR3 residues: CASSQGNVYEQYF. The CDR3 region has the DNA TGCGCCAGCAGCCAAGGAAATGTCTACGAGCAGTACTTC.

The table lists this clonotype with a few counts. The chain joins TRBV11-2 to TRBJ2-2; no clear D gene. The germline V gene has CDR1 SGHAT and CDR2 FQNNGV. V was trimmed by 6 bases and J by 0 bases, leaving 11 bases between them. The CDR3 consists of 15 residues. The DNA for the CDR3 is TGTGCCAGCAGGGATGGGGTTTCGAACACCGGGGAGCTGTTTTTT. This sequence encodes CASRDGVSNTGELFF.

This clonotype was detected a few times. The chain has TRBV6-2 or TRBV6-3 and TRBJ1-5; D unclear. The V end was cut by 5 bases, the J end by 0 bases, with 17 bases between. The CDR3 is 17 residues long. CDR1 is MNHEY and CDR2 is SVGEGT in the germline V gene. CDR3 DNA sequence: TGTGCCAGCAGTCCAACGCAGACACCGAATAGCAATCAGCCCCAGCATTTT. It yields the protein CASSPTQTPNSNQPQHF.

This rearrangement joins TRBV19 to TRBJ1-1, with 8 bases aligning to TRBD1. The CDR3 consists of 13 residues. The germline CDR1 and CDR2 sequences are LNHDA and SQIVND (reference sequence). V lost 9 bases, J lost 0 bases, and 3 bases stayed unmatched. CDR3 amino acids: CASGQGLNTEAFF. In nucleotides, the CDR3 is TGTGCCAGCGGACAGGGACTGAACACTGAAGCTTTCTTT.

This clonotype was picked up a small number of times. The chain employs TRBV4-2 and TRBJ2-7; TRBD1 matches 8 bases. Losses at the gene ends were 0 bases for V and 1 base for J; bases not matched to a gene: 2. From germline, CDR1 is LGHNA and CDR2 YNFKEQ. The CDR3 length is 15 residues. The CDR3 DNA reads as TGTGCCAGCAGCCAAGATTGGACAGGGTCCTACGAGCAGTACGTC. This sequence encodes CASSQDWTGSYEQYV.

The chain recombines TRBV6-5 with TRBJ1-5; 10 positions agree with TRBD1. Germline-derived CDR1 and CDR2 are MNHEY and SVGAGI. The V gene end was trimmed by 6 bases and the J gene end by 4 bases; junction bases not matched to a gene: 6. The CDR3 consists of 15 residues. The CDR3 DNA follows: TGTGCCAGCAGACGGGACAGGGGAAGGAATCAGCCCCAGCATTTT. It specifies CASRRDRGRNQPQHF.

This CDR3 is CASSGSLMGGYTF. The CDR3 DNA follows: TGTGCCAGCAGTGGCTCCCTAATGGGTGGCTACACCTTC. The rearrangement uses TRBV25-1 and TRBJ1-2; D not certain. The CDR3 has 13 residues. With 4 bases removed from V and 7 bases from J, the gap between germline ends came to 13 bases. Looked up from germline, CDR1 is MGHDK and CDR2 is SYGVNS.

Concerning this clonotype: This may stem from a read error, because a much larger clone lies one nucleotide away. The chain joins TRBV7-6 to TRBJ2-3, with TRBD2 matching 8 bases. This CDR3 region has 15 residues. The germline V gene encodes CDR1 SGHVS and CDR2 FNYEAQ. V dropped 4 bases and J dropped 8; count of bases not matched to a gene: 11. CDR3 loop: CASSSGLVGPATQYF. CDR3 DNA sequence: TGTGCCAGCAGCTCGGGACTAGTAGGGCCAGCTACGCAGTATTTT.

V gene TRBV12-3 or TRBV12-4 combines with J gene TRBJ2-7; TRBD2 matches at 8 bases. J gave up 0 bases and V 9 bases, and 7 bases lay outside the gene matches. The CDR3 runs 14 residues. In nucleotides, the CDR3 is TGTGCCAGTCAAAGGCGGGGGGTCTCCTACGAGCAGTACTTC. It yields the protein CASQRRGVSYEQYF.

This clonotype has more than one count but fewer than ten. This chain connects TRBV7-2 to TRBJ2-7; 10 nucleotides agree with TRBD2. Per germline, CDR1 SGHTA and CDR2 FQGNSA. V shed 2 bases and J 4 bases; nucleotides not matched to a gene: 8. The CDR3 extends over 16 amino acids. Here the CDR3 DNA reads TGTGCCAGCAGCTTAACGCCAGCGGGGGGGCGGTACGAGCAGTACTTC. Encoded protein: CASSLTPAGGRYEQYF. Based on the CDR3 plus reference TRBV7-2 and TRBJ2-7, the full variable domain is GAGVSQSPSNKVTEKGKDVELRCDPISGHTALYWYRQSLGQGLEFLIYFQGNSAPDKSGLPSDRFSAERTGGSVSTLTIQRTQQEDSAVYLCASSLTPAGGRYEQYFGPGTRLTVT.

This clonotype occurred a few times. The gene calls are TRBV18 and TRBJ2-2, with TRBD1 as a possible D gene (6 bases). The CDR3 is made up of 17 amino acids. V lost 3 bases to trimming and J lost 3 bases, with 17 bases between them. Germline V gene lookup returns CDR1 KGHSH and CDR2 LQKENI. In nucleotides, the CDR3 is TGTGCCAGCTCACCTTTCCTCGACAGGCAGGACACCGGGGAGCTGTTTTTT. Amino acid sequence: CASSPFLDRQDTGELFF.

V is TRBV9 and J is TRBJ1-2, with D possibly TRBD1 on 6 matching bases. Germline V gives CDR1 SGDLS, CDR2 YYNGEE. V was shortened by 7 bases and J by 6 bases, with 13 bases between the two germline ends. The CDR3 sequence is 12 residues long. CDR3 coding DNA: TGTGCCAGCGGTGGGGGGGGCGATGGCTACACCTTC. This sequence encodes CASGGGGDGYTF.

This clonotype was observed a few times. The CDR3 reads CAISKTGGPINSPLHF. The CDR3 coding sequence is TGTGCCATCAGTAAGACAGGAGGGCCGATTAATTCACCCCTCCACTTT. The rearrangement uses TRBV10-3 and TRBJ1-6, with D possibly matching TRBD1 (6 bases). The ends were cut back, 5 bases at V and 6 bases at J, with 17 bases in the middle. Looked up from germline, CDR1 is ENHRY and CDR2 is SYGVKD. The CDR3 contains 16 residues.

This clonotype was observed a few times. One end of the junction fails to match germline, which may point to a read error. The chain combines TRBV6-6 with TRBJ1-2; 7 bases agree with TRBD1. The V gene's germline CDR1 is MNHNY and CDR2 SVGAGI (reference sequence). This CDR3 contains 15 residues. CDR3 in DNA: TGTGCCAGCAGTGACTCCCGAGGGGGCGGCTATGGCTACACCTTC. Translated, it gives CASSDSRGGGYGYTF.

The J gene is TRBJ1-3, the V gene TRBV27, with no clear D. The CDR3 has 13 amino acids. V was cut by 2 bases and J by 9 bases, with 11 bases left in between. Germline values: CDR1 MNHEY, CDR2 SMNVEV (reference sequence). The CDR3 loop reads CASSLGVGRTIYF. CDR3 in DNA: TGTGCCAGCAGTTTAGGCGTCGGACGCACCATATATTTT.

A single count supports this clonotype. DNA for the CDR3: TGTGCCAGCAGCTTAACTAGCTACACCGGGGAGCTGTTTTTT. Encoded protein: CASSLTSYTGELFF. This rearrangement joins TRBV13 to TRBJ2-2; the D gene is possibly TRBD2 (6 bases). Germline CDR1 and CDR2: PRHDT and FYEKMQ (reference sequence). The germline V and J ends were trimmed by 2 bases and 3 bases, with 7 bases remaining between them. The CDR3 covers 14 residues.

The rearrangement links TRBV3-1 to TRBJ2-5, with 7 bases identical to TRBD1. This CDR3 region has 14 residues. The V and J ends lost 1 base and 5 bases, in that order; junction bases with no gene match: 4. Germline values: CDR1 LGHDT, CDR2 YNNKEL (reference sequence). CDR3 sequence reads: CASSQGTGEETQYF. The CDR3 DNA is TGTGCCAGCAGCCAAGGAACAGGGGAGGAGACCCAGTACTTC.

The gene calls are TRBV15 and TRBJ2-1; D may be TRBD1 (5 bases). From germline, CDR1 is LNHNV and CDR2 YYDKDF (reference sequence). Trimming removed 1 base from V and 4 bases from J, with 20 bases in between. The CDR3 runs 18 residues. CDR3 protein: CATSRVGRLGRQYNEQFF. The CDR3 DNA sequence: TGTGCCACCAGCAGAGTGGGGCGGTTGGGGCGTCAATACAATGAGCAGTTCTTC.

This clonotype was picked up a small number of times. J is TRBJ2-3 and V is TRBV7-9; D not resolved. Germline loops: CDR1 SEHNR, CDR2 FQNEAQ (reference sequence). The length of the CDR3 is 13 residues. V dropped 8 bases and J dropped 2 bases, with 11 bases sitting between them. CDR3 bases: TGTGCCAGCCGTGATCTTTACACAGATACGCAGTATTTT. It encodes CASRDLYTDTQYF.

J is TRBJ2-1 and V is TRBV7-9, with D perhaps TRBD2 (5 bases). The CDR3 is made up of 11 amino acids. Per the germline V gene, CDR1 is SEHNR and CDR2 is FQNEAQ (reference sequence). The V end was cut by 6 bases, the J end by 10 bases, with 10 bases between. The CDR3 loop is CASRVTGEQFF. The DNA for the CDR3 is TGTGCCAGCAGGGTTACGGGGGAGCAGTTCTTC.

Ten or more counts support this clonotype. The rearrangement joins TRBV7-6 to TRBJ1-5, with D tentatively TRBD1 (6 bases). CDR1 and CDR2 (germline): SGHVS, FNYEAQ. The CDR3 contains 14 residues. Trimming removed 4 bases at V and 3 bases at J, with 10 bases between. The CDR3 DNA follows: TGTGCCAGCAGCTCCGGACAGCTCAATCAGCCCCAGCATTTT. It translates to CASSSGQLNQPQHF.

The chain links TRBV5-6 to TRBJ1-2, with 7 bases matching TRBD1. CDR1 and CDR2 (germline): SGHDT, YYEEEE. The CDR3 extends over 15 amino acids. With V trimmed by 4 bases and J by 5 bases, 11 bases remained unmatched. CDR3 sequence reads: CASSAGQDRRYGYTF. In DNA form, the CDR3 reads TGTGCCAGCAGCGCCGGACAGGATCGAAGATATGGCTACACCTTC.